This entry lists 21 T cell receptor beta chains sequenced from one sample in a study of monozygotic twins with inflammatory bowel disease. TCRdb reprocessed the 5' RACE reads and keeps a single row for each CDR3 protein, giving no DNA. This specimen shows 420,000 or so distinct CDR3 sequences; the ten leading clones hold 2% to 3%. Specimen: blood. The receptors here all came from a human donor with ulcerative colitis or Crohn's disease, or a healthy co-twin of an affected twin (not recorded which).

The chain couples TRBV7-2 to TRBJ2-7; lacking DNA, the TRBD2 call made by TCRdb goes unchecked. The germline CDR1 and CDR2 sequences are SGHTA and FQGNSA. CDR3 length equals 15 residues. The CDR3 is CASSQDPGLSYEQYF.

The chain employs TRBV3-1 and TRBJ2-7; TCRdb reports TRBD1, a call that lacks DNA to check it against. The V gene's germline CDR1 is LGHDT and CDR2 YNNKEL (reference sequence). The CDR3 covers 15 residues. The CDR3 region is CASSPSGGAPYEQYF.

The rearrangement uses TRBV5-1 and TRBJ1-2; the D call from TCRdb, TRBD1, cannot be confirmed without DNA. Germline CDR1 is SGHRS and CDR2 is YFSETQ. The CDR3 loop spans 13 amino acids. CDR3 loop: CASSVTGDGGYTF.

This chain links TRBV27 with TRBJ2-7; TCRdb calls TRBD1, which cannot be checked without DNA. CDR1 and CDR2 (germline): MNHEY, SMNVEV (reference sequence). This CDR3 comprises 15 residues. The CDR3 sequence is CASREGAGPLREQYF.

V and J are TRBV19 and TRBJ2-7; lacking DNA, the TRBD2 call made by TCRdb goes unchecked. The CDR3 loop spans 13 amino acids. Germline loops: CDR1 LNHDA, CDR2 SQIVND (reference sequence). CDR3 residues: CAREAGEGYEQYF.

V is TRBV5-1 and J is TRBJ2-5; checking the TCRdb D call of TRBD1 is not possible without DNA. The CDR3 consists of 17 residues. The germline V gene encodes CDR1 SGHRS and CDR2 YFSETQ. CDR3 amino acids: CASSNPMDGGLEETQYF.

V is TRBV11-2 and J is TRBJ1-1; TCRdb reports TRBD1, a call that lacks DNA to check it against. This CDR3 comprises 16 residues. CDR1 and CDR2 from the germline V gene are SGHAT and FQNNGV. CDR3 residues: CASSLGEGGRYTEAFF.

The genes are TRBV24-1 and TRBJ2-2. Germline V gene data show CDR1 as KGHDR and CDR2 as SFDVKD. This CDR3 is 14 amino acids long. The CDR3 region is CATSDLHRSGELFF.

The V gene is TRBV7-2, the J gene TRBJ2-2; the D call from TCRdb, TRBD1, cannot be confirmed without DNA. The CDR3 consists of 16 residues. Germline V lookup: CDR1 SGHTA, CDR2 FQGNSA. The CDR3 loop reads CASSISWTIQGRELFF.

The rearrangement links TRBV7-9 to TRBJ2-1; TCRdb's D call of TRBD1 is untestable without DNA. Germline loops: CDR1 SEHNR, CDR2 FQNEAQ (reference sequence). This CDR3 has 13 amino acids. The CDR3 loop reads CASSLGRGSEQFF.

The chain has TRBV6-1 and TRBJ1-2; TCRdb designates TRBD1, a call that cannot be tested without DNA. The CDR3 extends over 15 amino acids. CDR1 and CDR2 from the germline V gene are MNHNS and SASEGT. The CDR3 here is CASRPPGQGNYGYTF.

The chain's CDR3 is CSVNSGLTSRDEQFF. The rearrangement links TRBV29-1 to TRBJ2-1; the D call from TCRdb, TRBD1, cannot be confirmed without DNA. Per the germline V gene, CDR1 is SQVTM and CDR2 is ANQGSEA. The CDR3 extends over 15 amino acids.

The V and J genes are TRBV5-1 and TRBJ1-6; the D call of TRBD1 rests on TCRdb alone, since no DNA is present to check it. Germline values: CDR1 SGHRS, CDR2 YFSETQ. CDR3 length: 15 amino acids. The CDR3 spells CASSPKAGHGSPLHF.

This chain uses TRBV5-1 with TRBJ1-4; without DNA, the TCRdb call of TRBD1 cannot be checked. CDR1 is SGHRS, CDR2 YFSETQ, per germline. This CDR3 has 15 amino acids. CDR3 region: CASSLAGTQNEKLFF. The full variable domain, with the rest looked up from reference TRBV5-1 and TRBJ1-4, is KAGVTQTPRYLIKTRGQQVTLSCSPISGHRSVSWYQQTPGQGLQFLFEYFSETQRNKGNFPGRFSGRQFSNSRSEMNVSTLELGDSALYLCASSLAGTQNEKLFFGSGTQLSVL.

The rearrangement uses TRBV11-2 and TRBJ2-3. This CDR3 region has 14 residues. Germline V gene sequence: CDR1 SGHAT, CDR2 FQNNGV. The CDR3 here is CASSLDSFTDTQYF.

The CDR3 loop reads CASSQDRAGTDTQYF. This chain links TRBV4-2 with TRBJ2-3; the TRBD2 assignment by TCRdb is unverifiable without DNA. This CDR3 is built from 15 residues. Per germline, CDR1 LGHNA and CDR2 YNFKEQ.

The J gene is TRBJ2-3, the V gene TRBV7-2; TCRdb lists TRBD1, though no DNA is available to test this call. The CDR3 extends over 13 amino acids. CDR1 is SGHTA and CDR2 is FQGNSA in the germline V gene. CDR3 loop: CAAGTGSTDTQYF.

The V and J genes are TRBV15 and TRBJ2-1; TCRdb lists TRBD2, though no DNA is available to test this call. The CDR3 totals 16 residues. CDR1 is LNHNV and CDR2 is YYDKDF in the germline V gene (reference sequence). CDR3 amino acids: CATSGRASGSIDEQFF.

CDR3: CASGPRWDSGANVLTF. The chain uses TRBV12-3 or TRBV12-4 and TRBJ2-6; TCRdb calls TRBD2, which cannot be checked without DNA. The length of the CDR3 is 16 residues.

The chain has TRBV5-1 and TRBJ1-2; TCRdb returns TRBD1, unconfirmable since there is no DNA. The CDR3 runs 12 residues. Germline values: CDR1 SGHRS, CDR2 YFSETQ. CDR3 in amino acids: CASSTLTDGYTF.

J is TRBJ2-7 and V is TRBV6-1; lacking DNA, the TRBD1 call made by TCRdb goes unchecked. The CDR3 loop spans 15 amino acids. CDR1 MNHNS and CDR2 SASEGT come from the germline V gene. The CDR3 here is CASRGPGQAIYEQYF.